These 15 T cell receptor beta chains were all obtained from the same sample, sequenced in a study of T-cell reconstitution after alpha-beta-depleted transplantation in children. During its preparation, the TCRbeta library received unique molecular identifiers. Each CDR3 protein is one row after TCRdb ran MiXCR on the PCR reads. The sample lists around 670,000 distinct CDR3 sequences; about an eighth were seen once. Specimen: PBMCs, collected before TCRalphabeta/CD19-depleted stem cell transplant. The source is a girl aged 2 to 9 with congenital amegakaryocytic thrombocytopenia, due to receive a stem cell transplant.

This clonotype appeared many times. The chain links TRBV12-3 or TRBV12-4 to TRBJ2-7; D not resolved. V was pared by 6 bases and J by 0 bases, with 21 bases between. The CDR3 runs 17 residues. The CDR3 is CASSPPRTSLSSYEQYF. The CDR3 region has the DNA TGTGCCAGCAGCCCACCTCGGACGTCGCTAAGCTCCTACGAGCAGTACTTC.

Many counts were recorded for this clonotype. CDR3 sequence: CASSLGLGYTDTQYF. The CDR3 DNA reads as TGCGCCAGCAGCTTGGGGCTTGGGTACACAGATACGCAGTATTTT. The chain has TRBV5-1 and TRBJ2-3; D is ambiguous. This CDR3 region has 15 residues. V was trimmed by 0 bases and J by 2 bases, leaving 10 bases between them. Germline CDR1 SGHRS, CDR2 YFSETQ.

This clonotype was observed a few times. J is TRBJ1-1 and V is TRBV5-1, with no clear D. The ends were cut back, 5 bases at V and 3 bases at J, with 8 bases in the middle. The CDR3 sequence is 12 residues long. Germline values: CDR1 SGHRS, CDR2 YFSETQ. The DNA for the CDR3 is TGCGCCAGCAGAAAGCAGGACACTGAAGCTTTCTTT. Encoded protein: CASRKQDTEAFF.

In its sample, this clonotype was seen a few times. The J gene is TRBJ2-2, the V gene TRBV20-1, with D maybe TRBD2 (5 bases). The CDR3 contains 14 residues. CDR1 and CDR2 (germline): DFQATT, SNEGSKA (reference sequence). Here the CDR3 reads CRSYGKGNTGELFF. CDR3 nucleotides: TGCAGGAGTTACGGGAAGGGGAACACCGGGGAGCTGTTTTTT.

This chain uses TRBV12-3 or TRBV12-4 with TRBJ2-3; D is ambiguous. V was shortened by 3 bases and J by 2 bases, with 15 bases between the two germline ends. The CDR3 spans 16 residues. The CDR3 here is CASSLFVWRFTDTQYF. CDR3 DNA sequence: TGTGCCAGCAGTTTGTTTGTGTGGCGGTTCACAGATACGCAGTATTTT.

This clonotype was counted a few times. J is TRBJ2-1 and V is TRBV28; 7 bases are shared with TRBD2. The CDR3 covers 16 residues. V lost 3 bases, J lost 7 bases, and 12 bases stayed unmatched. Germline V gene sequence: CDR1 MDHEN, CDR2 SYDVKM. CDR3 region: CASSFRLAGSMNEQFF. CDR3 DNA sequence: TGTGCCAGCAGTTTCCGCTTAGCGGGTTCTATGAATGAGCAGTTCTTC.

This clonotype was recorded at least ten times. V usage is TRBV27 and J usage is TRBJ1-6; D gene uncertain. Germline values: CDR1 MNHEY, CDR2 SMNVEV (reference sequence). The germline V and J ends were trimmed by 2 bases and 6 bases, with 8 bases remaining between them. This CDR3 contains 14 residues. DNA of the CDR3: TGTGCCAGCAGTTTACTCTCCAGTAATTCACCCCTCCACTTT. Amino acids: CASSLLSSNSPLHF.

This chain connects TRBV7-2 to TRBJ2-4; D is possibly TRBD1 (7 bases). Trimming pared 4 bases from V and 8 bases from J, leaving 12 bases between. This CDR3 comprises 13 residues. Germline V gives CDR1 SGHTA, CDR2 FQGNSA. The CDR3 here is CASSSDRRDIQYF. CDR3 nucleotide sequence: TGTGCCAGCAGCTCGGACAGGAGGGACATTCAGTACTTC.

This clonotype came up a few times. V usage is TRBV18 and J usage is TRBJ2-7; D may correspond to TRBD1 or TRBD2 (6 bases each). The germline CDR1 and CDR2 sequences are KGHSH and LQKENI. The CDR3 has 19 amino acids. Trimming stripped 10 bases from V and 1 base from J, with 32 bases between. CDR3 loop: CATSPTRGFLSGSSYEQYF. CDR3 coding DNA: TGTGCCACCTCCCCAACCAGGGGCTTTCTAAGCGGGTCTTCCTACGAGCAGTACTTC.

V usage is TRBV2 and J usage is TRBJ2-2; weak D call: TRBD2 (5 bases). CDR1 is SNHLY and CDR2 is FYNNEI in the germline V gene. This CDR3 has 16 amino acids. Trimming removed 2 bases from V and 5 bases from J, with 15 bases in between. The CDR3 nucleotides are TGTGCCAGCAGTGAACTGCGAAGTCGCGGGACCGGGGAGCTGTTTTTT. Its translation is CASSELRSRGTGELFF.

This clonotype occurred many times. The CDR3 region is CATGTGGLEDTQYF. Written as DNA, the CDR3 is TGTGCCACCGGAACGGGGGGGCTGGAAGATACGCAGTATTTT. The chain uses TRBV24-1 and TRBJ2-3; 8 bases are shared with TRBD2. Germline CDR1 reads KGHDR; CDR2 reads SFDVKD. CDR3 length: 14 residues. Germline trimming cut 9 bases from V and 5 bases from J; bases unmatched to any gene: 9.

Points on this clonotype: Germline and junction disagree at one end, which may indicate a read error. This sequence joins TRBV5-1 and TRBJ1-1, with D possibly TRBD1 on 5 matching bases. CDR1 and CDR2 (germline): SGHRS, YFSETQ. The CDR3 spans 12 residues. In DNA, the CDR3 is TGCGCCAGCAGCTCCTCCGGGACTGAAGCTATCTTT. This translates into CASSSSGTEAIF.

This clonotype has at least ten counts. The chain has TRBV12-3 or TRBV12-4 and TRBJ1-1; maybe TRBD1 (5 bases). The CDR3 has 12 residues. V dropped 6 bases and J dropped 7 bases, with 12 bases sitting between them. The CDR3 is CASSLSTGEAFF. For the CDR3, the DNA is TGTGCCAGCAGCCTCTCAACAGGTGAAGCTTTCTTT.

This clonotype was recorded a few times. The chain uses TRBV7-9 and TRBJ1-1, with D possibly matching TRBD1 (5 bases). Germline V CDR1 and CDR2: SEHNR, FQNEAQ (reference sequence). V lost 7 bases and J 7 bases, leaving 16 bases between the germline ends. The CDR3 has 13 residues. CDR3 protein: CASTSGSGGEAFF. The CDR3 nucleotides read TGTGCCAGCACATCTGGTAGCGGGGGTGAAGCTTTCTTT.

In its sample, this clonotype was seen many times. The chain links TRBV28 to TRBJ1-4; 9 positions agree with TRBD1. Germline lookup yields CDR1 MDHEN and CDR2 SYDVKM. V gave up 5 bases and J gave up 7 bases; unmatched junction bases: 11. CDR3 length: 16 amino acids. The CDR3 loop reads CASSTQSGTGSEKLFF. In DNA form, the CDR3 reads TGTGCCAGCAGTACACAATCCGGGACAGGGAGTGAAAAACTGTTTTTT.